The rows below give T cell receptor beta chains drawn from one sample of a study of CD8+ T cells in alopecia areata. Assay: immunoSEQ multiplex PCR; the TCRdb copy retains only in-frame clones and omits some. The table lists approximately 180,000 clones, 50% to 60% of them singletons. Sequenced here: CD4+ T cells sorted from blood, sampled at week 0. These receptor sequences come from a human donor with alopecia areata. The CDR3 runs from the conserved cysteine through the conserved F or W. The D gene is left open where the match is weak. Clone size is not always given. Where it is, it says once, few, many or a class for expanded clones.

V: TRBV27; D: TRBD1; size: NA; J: TRBJ1-6; CDR3: CASSLSRGPGGSPLHF; DNA: TGTGCCAGCAGTTTATCGAGGGGGCCAGGAGGATCACCCCTCCACTTT
V: TRBV5-1; D: NA; size: NA; J: TRBJ1-1; CDR3: CASSLPVTGTGNTEAFF; DNA: TGCGCCAGCAGCCTGCCTGTTACCGGGACGGGGAACACTGAAGCTTTCTTT
V: TRBV10-3; D: NA; size: NA; J: TRBJ2-1; CDR3: CAISEGRKDPNEQFF; DNA: TGTGCCATCAGTGAGGGCCGGAAAGATCCCAATGAGCAGTTCTTC
V: TRBV6-6; D: TRBD2; size: NA; J: TRBJ2-3; CDR3: CASKGLAGTSAATQYF; DNA: TGTGCCAGCAAGGGACTAGCGGGTACATCGGCAGCTACGCAGTATTTT
V: TRBV4-1; D: NA; size: NA; J: TRBJ1-5; CDR3: CASSQDYLGPQPQHF; DNA: TGCGCCAGCAGCCAAGATTATTTAGGGCCCCAGCCCCAGCATTTT
V: TRBV29-1; D: NA; size: NA; J: TRBJ1-2; CDR3: CSVVGGRSNYGYTF; DNA: TGCAGCGTGGTCGGGGGACGGAGTAACTATGGCTACACCTTC
V: TRBV2; D: TRBD1; size: few; J: TRBJ1-5; CDR3: CASSGGRQGAQPQHF; DNA: TGTGCCAGCAGTGGGGGACGACAGGGGGCTCAGCCCCAGCATTTT
V: TRBV11-1; D: TRBD1; size: few; J: TRBJ2-5; CDR3: CASSVMSTGASKTQYF; DNA: TGTGCCAGCAGCGTGATGTCTACAGGGGCGTCAAAGACCCAGTACTTC
V: TRBV29-1; D: TRBD2; size: few; J: TRBJ2-3; CDR3: CSAEEAGGLDTQYF; DNA: TGCTCCGCCGAAGAGGCGGGGGGGCTAGATACGCAGTATTTT
V: TRBV4-1; D: NA; size: NA; J: TRBJ1-2; CDR3: CASSQNRYSNYGYTF; DNA: TGCGCCAGCAGCCAAAACAGATATTCTAACTATGGCTACACCTTC
V: TRBV5-1; D: NA; size: few; J: TRBJ1-6; CDR3: CASSRNNSPLHF; DNA: TGCGCCAGCAGCCGCAATAATTCACCCCTCCACTTT
V: TRBV19; D: NA; size: few; J: TRBJ1-6; CDR3: CASRNRQDNSPLHF; DNA: TGTGCCAGTAGGAACCGACAGGATAATTCACCCCTCCACTTT
V: TRBV5-4; D: TRBD1; size: NA; J: TRBJ1-2; CDR3: CASSLVGQGGYGYTF; DNA: TGTGCCAGCAGCTTGGTTGGGCAGGGGGGCTATGGCTACACCTTC
V: TRBV30; D: NA; size: NA; J: TRBJ2-4; CDR3: CAWSVTGSTKNIQYF; DNA: TGTGCCTGGAGTGTTACAGGAAGTACCAAAAACATTCAGTACTTC
V: TRBV5-6; D: NA; size: NA; J: TRBJ1-4; CDR3: CASSLGGIATNEKLFF; DNA: TGTGCCAGCAGCTTGGGCGGAATTGCAACTAATGAAAAACTGTTTTTT
V: TRBV7-2; D: NA; size: NA; J: TRBJ2-5; CDR3: CASSLGLQTQYF; DNA: TGTGCCAGCAGCTTAGGTTTACAGACCCAGTACTTC
V: TRBV2; D: NA; size: NA; J: TRBJ2-3; CDR3: CASSDRVFTDTQYF; DNA: TGTGCCAGCAGTGACAGGGTGTTCACAGATACGCAGTATTTT
V: TRBV5-1; D: NA; size: NA; J: TRBJ2-2; CDR3: CASSHSRSVNTGELFF; DNA: TGCGCCAGCAGTCACAGTAGGTCGGTGAACACCGGGGAGCTGTTTTTT
V: TRBV5-1; D: NA; size: NA; J: TRBJ1-5; CDR3: CASSLASGTGQPQHF; DNA: TGCGCCAGCAGCTTGGCCTCGGGAACCGGTCAGCCCCAGCATTTT
V: TRBV30; D: NA; size: few; J: TRBJ2-5; CDR3: CAWSERILQETQYF; DNA: TGTGCCTGGAGTGAGCGGATCCTCCAAGAGACCCAGTACTTC
V: TRBV4-2; D: TRBD2; size: NA; J: TRBJ2-1; CDR3: CASSQAFGGDNEQFF; DNA: TGTGCCAGCAGCCAAGCGTTCGGGGGGGACAATGAGCAGTTCTTC
V: TRBV29-1; D: TRBD2; size: NA; J: TRBJ2-2; CDR3: CSVAGSGGRETGELFF; DNA: TGCAGCGTTGCGGGTAGCGGGGGGCGGGAGACCGGGGAGCTGTTTTTT
V: TRBV6-5; D: NA; size: NA; J: TRBJ1-5; CDR3: CASSRQSGGDQPQHF; DNA: TGTGCCAGCAGCCGACAGTCCGGAGGGGATCAGCCCCAGCATTTT
V: TRBV2; D: TRBD1; size: NA; J: TRBJ1-2; CDR3: CASSRNTGGYGYTF; DNA: TGTGCCAGCAGTCGAAATACAGGGGGCTATGGCTACACCTTC
V: TRBV30; D: NA; size: few; J: TRBJ2-7; CDR3: CAWSRPPYEQYF; DNA: TGTGCCTGGAGTCGTCCTCCATACGAGCAGTACTTC
V: TRBV29-1; D: TRBD1; size: NA; J: TRBJ1-2; CDR3: CSAADRRLYGYTF; DNA: TGCAGCGCCGCGGACAGGCGACTCTATGGCTACACCTTC
V: TRBV11-3; D: NA; size: NA; J: TRBJ1-1; CDR3: CASSSGRLLSVNTEAFF; DNA: TGTGCCAGCAGCTCGGGACGGCTTTTAAGCGTGAACACTGAAGCTTTCTTT
V: TRBV6-1; D: NA; size: NA; J: TRBJ2-4; CDR3: CANSAGVIQYF; DNA: TGTGCCAACAGTGCAGGGGTCATTCAGTACTTC
V: TRBV30; D: TRBD1; size: once; J: TRBJ1-2; CDR3: CAWSRLTGVYGYTF; DNA: TGTGCCTGGAGCCGTCTAACAGGGGTGTATGGCTACACCTTC
V: TRBV7-2; D: NA; size: NA; J: TRBJ2-1; CDR3: CASSPWIGNEQFF; DNA: TGTGCCAGCAGCCCTTGGATAGGCAATGAGCAGTTCTTC
V: TRBV2; D: NA; size: NA; J: TRBJ2-7; CDR3: CASSESFYEQYF; DNA: TGTGCCAGCAGTGAAAGTTTTTACGAGCAGTACTTC
V: TRBV21-1; D: NA; size: NA; J: TRBJ1-2; CDR3: CASSSLRDRLNYGYTF; DNA: TGTGCCAGCAGCAGCCTCCGGGACAGACTTAACTATGGCTACACCTTC
V: TRBV18; D: NA; size: few; J: TRBJ2-5; CDR3: CASSTTGMDYQYF; DNA: TGTGCCAGCTCTACCACCGGTATGGATTACCAGTACTTC
V: TRBV29-1; D: NA; size: NA; J: TRBJ2-3; CDR3: CSVAGVAGTQYF; DNA: TGCAGCGTTGCTGGGGTTGCAGGTACGCAGTATTTT
V: TRBV11-2; D: TRBD1; size: NA; J: TRBJ2-5; CDR3: CASSSAPGQGLETQYF; DNA: TGTGCCAGCAGCTCCGCTCCGGGACAGGGGCTAGAGACCCAGTACTTC
V: TRBV7-2; D: NA; size: NA; J: TRBJ2-3; CDR3: CASSLEWRGVQYF; DNA: TGTGCCAGCAGCTTAGAGTGGAGGGGTGTTCAGTATTTT
V: TRBV20-1; D: NA; size: NA; J: TRBJ1-1; CDR3: CSARDPIQAFF; DNA: TGCAGTGCTAGAGACCCCATCCAAGCTTTCTTT
V: TRBV12-5; D: TRBD1; size: NA; J: TRBJ2-1; CDR3: CASWQGVYNEQFF; DNA: TGTGCTAGTTGGCAGGGGGTTTACAATGAGCAGTTCTTC
V: TRBV5-1; D: NA; size: few; J: TRBJ2-7; CDR3: CASSYTGSYEQYF; DNA: TGCGCCAGCAGCTACACGGGAAGCTACGAGCAGTACTTC
V: TRBV15; D: NA; size: NA; J: TRBJ1-6; CDR3: CATSSLGGTPLHF; DNA: TGTGCCACCAGCAGCCTGGGGGGAACACCCCTCCACTTT
V: TRBV10-3; D: NA; size: NA; J: TRBJ2-2; CDR3: CAISESSHTGELFF; DNA: TGTGCCATCAGTGAGTCAAGCCACACCGGGGAGCTGTTTTTT
V: TRBV6-5; D: NA; size: few; J: TRBJ2-7; CDR3: CASSQDRYEQYF; DNA: TGTGCCAGCAGCCAGGACCGCTACGAGCAGTACTTC
V: TRBV7-2; D: TRBD1; size: NA; J: TRBJ1-2; CDR3: CASSRTGGEIGYTF; DNA: TGTGCCAGCAGCCGAACAGGGGGCGAGATCGGCTACACCTTC
V: TRBV18; D: NA; size: few; J: TRBJ1-3; CDR3: CASSPRSGNTIYF; DNA: TGTGCCAGCTCACCTCGATCTGGAAACACCATATATTTT
V: TRBV15; D: NA; size: NA; J: TRBJ2-1; CDR3: CATSRDSEQFF; DNA: TGTGCCACCAGCAGAGATTCCGAGCAGTTCTTC
V: TRBV25-1; D: NA; size: NA; J: TRBJ1-2; CDR3: CASSESGRTARGYTF; DNA: TGTGCCAGCAGTGAATCGGGTAGGACGGCTCGGGGCTACACCTTC
V: TRBV27; D: TRBD1; size: NA; J: TRBJ1-2; CDR3: CASSAGQVIGGYTF; DNA: TGTGCCAGCAGTGCAGGACAGGTGATCGGCGGCTACACCTTC
V: TRBV5-1; D: NA; size: few; J: TRBJ1-4; CDR3: CASSLGTPDKNEKLFF; DNA: TGCGCCAGCAGCTTGGGCACCCCCGACAAGAATGAAAAACTGTTTTTT
V: TRBV19; D: TRBD1; size: few; J: TRBJ1-2; CDR3: CASSIDGQGHYGYTF; DNA: TGTGCCAGTAGTATAGACGGACAGGGCCACTATGGCTACACCTTC
V: TRBV9; D: TRBD2; size: NA; J: TRBJ2-2; CDR3: CASSVAPSGGAVGELFF; DNA: TGTGCCAGCAGCGTAGCGCCTAGCGGGGGGGCCGTCGGGGAGCTGTTTTTT
V: TRBV29-1; D: NA; size: few; J: TRBJ2-5; CDR3: CSVALQASETQYF; DNA: TGCAGCGTTGCCCTACAGGCCTCAGAGACCCAGTACTTC
V: TRBV30; D: NA; size: NA; J: TRBJ1-1; CDR3: CAWRGPDRPSTEAFF; DNA: TGTGCCTGGAGAGGGCCGGACAGACCTTCCACTGAAGCTTTCTTT
V: TRBV2; D: NA; size: few; J: TRBJ1-2; CDR3: CASTPGQGYGYTF; DNA: TGTGCCAGCACCCCCGGCCAGGGGTATGGCTACACCTTC
V: TRBV18; D: TRBD1; size: NA; J: TRBJ2-1; CDR3: CASSLHRDSLNNEQFF; DNA: TGTGCCAGCTCCCTTCACCGGGACAGCCTTAACAATGAGCAGTTCTTC
V: TRBV15; D: TRBD1; size: NA; J: TRBJ1-1; CDR3: CATSTPGQMNTEAFF; DNA: TGTGCCACCAGCACCCCGGGACAGATGAACACTGAAGCTTTCTTT
V: TRBV11-2; D: NA; size: NA; J: TRBJ2-7; CDR3: CASSLGRTYEQYF; DNA: TGTGCCAGCAGCTTGGGCAGAACCTACGAGCAGTACTTC
V: TRBV29-1; D: TRBD1; size: few; J: TRBJ2-2; CDR3: CRARDRGQFGELFF; DNA: TGCAGAGCCCGGGACAGGGGGCAATTCGGGGAGCTGTTTTTT
V: TRBV7-9; D: TRBD1; size: few; J: TRBJ2-7; CDR3: CASSSDRLGYEQYF; DNA: TGTGCCAGCAGCTCGGACAGGTTGGGCTACGAGCAGTACTTC